These T cell receptor beta chains were read from a single sample in a study of CD8 T cells in ankylosing spondylitis. TCRdb recomputed calls from the 5' RACE reads with MiXCR, one row per CDR3 protein. The table lists 200,000 to 250,000 distinct CDR3 sequences, roughly 10% of them singletons, with less than 7% in the top ten. Input material: blood, either unsorted or a sorted T cell fraction (not recorded which). The source of these receptors is a male donor with ankylosing spondylitis or in good health (not recorded which). CDR3s include the opening cysteine and the closing phenylalanine or tryptophan. A D gene is named only where the DNA matches it firmly. The size entry is marked missing in some rows and otherwise reads once, few, many or a size class.

clone size	D gene	V gene	J gene	CDR3 protein	CDR3 DNA
many	TRBD2	TRBV12-3/TRBV12-4	TRBJ2-7	CASSFMPGLAFTEQYF	TGTGCCAGCAGTTTCATGCCGGGACTAGCTTTTACCGAGCAGTACTTC
many	-	TRBV28	TRBJ2-1	CASRRGPISYNEQFF	TGTGCCAGCAGACGGGGACCAATCTCCTACAATGAGCAGTTCTTC
-	TRBD2	TRBV29-1	TRBJ2-3	CSGSGGEDTQYF	TGCAGCGGTAGCGGGGGGGAAGATACGCAGTATTTT
many	-	TRBV11-2	TRBJ2-5	CASSPSRGFQETQYF	TGTGCCAGCAGCCCTTCAAGGGGCTTCCAAGAGACCCAGTACTTC
-	TRBD2	TRBV7-8	TRBJ2-2	CASSLVGTSGKELFF	TGTGCCAGCAGCTTAGTAGGCACTAGCGGAAAAGAGCTGTTTTTT
few	TRBD1	TRBV12-3/TRBV12-4	TRBJ1-4	CASSLQGTGRANEKLFF	TGTGCCAGCAGTTTACAAGGGACAGGGCGAGCTAATGAAAAACTGTTTTTT
many	TRBD2	TRBV10-3	TRBJ2-7	CAISDIRTSGSYEQYF	TGTGCCATCAGTGACATCAGGACTAGCGGCTCCTACGAGCAGTACTTC
few	-	TRBV7-2	TRBJ2-5	CASSQPSYRLKWETQYF	TGTGCCAGCAGCCAACCTTCCTATCGCCTGAAGTGGGAGACCCAGTACTTC
few	-	TRBV7-9	TRBJ2-1	CASSLVVQEQFF	TGTGCCAGCAGCTTAGTGGTGCAGGAGCAGTTCTTC
many	-	TRBV20-1	TRBJ1-1	CSARALENGEAFF	TGCAGTGCTAGGGCTCTGGAAAACGGTGAAGCTTTCTTT
few	-	TRBV2	TRBJ2-1	CASREGYGHEQFF	TGTGCCAGCAGGGAGGGGTACGGCCATGAGCAGTTCTTC
-	TRBD2	TRBV4-1	TRBJ2-5	CASRRAGGGETQYF	TGCGCCAGCAGAAGAGCGGGGGGTGGAGAGACCCAGTACTTC
many	-	TRBV7-3	TRBJ1-1	CASSPLASFITPNTEAFF	TGTGCCAGCAGCCCCCTTGCGTCTTTCATTACCCCGAACACTGAAGCTTTCTTT
many	-	TRBV5-5	TRBJ2-3	CASSLSREPSRTDTQYF	TGTGCCAGCAGCTTGTCGCGGGAACCCTCCAGGACAGATACGCAGTATTTT
few	-	TRBV24-1	TRBJ2-2	CATSGAVTGELFF	TGTGCCACCAGTGGGGCAGTCACCGGGGAGCTGTTTTTT
many	TRBD2	TRBV29-1	TRBJ2-2	CSVEAGGLTGELFF	TGCAGCGTTGAGGCGGGGGGCCTTACCGGGGAGCTGTTTTTT
few	-	TRBV7-3	TRBJ1-6	CASSTHGGGDNSPLHF	TGTGCCAGCAGCACCCACGGGGGGGGCGATAATTCACCCCTCCACTTT
many	TRBD2	TRBV28	TRBJ2-1	CASSLSTSGANEQFF	TGTGCCAGCAGTTTATCAACTAGCGGGGCGAATGAGCAGTTCTTC
few	-	TRBV27	TRBJ1-1	CASSLGADMNTEAFF	TGTGCCAGCAGTTTAGGGGCCGACATGAACACTGAAGCTTTCTTT
many	TRBD2	TRBV7-2	TRBJ2-5	CASSLTSGATGGETQYF	TGTGCCAGCAGCCTTACTAGCGGGGCGACGGGAGGAGAGACCCAGTACTTC
many	-	TRBV5-1	TRBJ2-1	CASSRQSSYNEQFF	TGCGCCAGCAGCCGGCAGAGCTCCTACAATGAGCAGTTCTTC
-	-	TRBV11-2	TRBJ2-7	CASSLDGGSSYEQYF	TGTGCCAGCAGCTTAGACGGCGGAAGCTCCTACGAGCAGTACTTC
many	-	TRBV29-1	TRBJ2-7	CSVDVLGHPYEQYF	TGCAGCGTTGATGTTTTAGGTCACCCCTACGAGCAGTACTTC
-	-	TRBV5-1	TRBJ2-3	CASSLAGPNADTQYF	TGCGCCAGCAGCTTGGCCGGGCCTAACGCAGATACGCAGTATTTT
-	-	TRBV11-1	TRBJ1-1	CASSPQGPTNILRNTEAFF	TGTGCCAGCAGCCCCCAGGGTCCGACGAACATTTTGAGAAACACTGAAGCTTTCTTT
-	TRBD2	TRBV13	TRBJ2-5	CASSAKNQAGPQETQYF	TGTGCCAGCAGCGCTAAAAACCAAGCGGGGCCGCAAGAGACCCAGTACTTC
many	TRBD2	TRBV7-6	TRBJ2-5	CASSPRLAVYQETQYF	TGTGCCAGCAGCCCAAGACTAGCGGTTTACCAAGAGACCCAGTACTTC
many	TRBD1	TRBV7-6	TRBJ2-1	CASSTPYRGFPYNEQFF	TGTGCCAGCAGCACCCCCTACAGGGGTTTCCCCTACAATGAGCAGTTCTTC
many	TRBD1	TRBV5-1	TRBJ1-1	CASSDRVTEAFF	TGCGCCAGCAGTGACAGGGTAACTGAAGCTTTCTTT
-	-	TRBV5-1	TRBJ2-1	CASSLSSSYSEQFF	TGCGCCAGCAGCTTATCAAGCTCCTACAGTGAGCAGTTCTTC
many	-	TRBV20-1	TRBJ2-2	CSARDSFGELFF	TGCAGTGCTAGAGATTCTTTTGGGGAGCTGTTTTTT
many	-	TRBV5-1	TRBJ2-7	CASSLSASYEQYF	TGCGCCAGCAGCTTGAGCGCCTCCTACGAGCAGTACTTC
many	-	TRBV6-5	TRBJ2-7	CASSYSLGRASYEQYF	TGTGCCAGCAGTTACTCGCTAGGGCGGGCTTCCTACGAGCAGTACTTC
-	-	TRBV10-3	TRBJ2-1	CAIIAGNEQFF	TGTGCCATCATTGCGGGCAATGAGCAGTTCTTC
-	-	TRBV3-1	TRBJ2-3	CASSPGVSTDTQYF	TGTGCCAGCAGCCCGGGGGTTAGCACAGATACGCAGTATTTT
-	TRBD2	TRBV7-2	TRBJ2-1	CASSLAGGGLAAYNEQFF	TGTGCCAGCAGCTTAGCCGGAGGAGGGCTAGCGGCTTACAATGAGCAGTTCTTC
many	-	TRBV20-1	TRBJ2-3	CSAPGTFTSTDTQYF	TGCAGTGCCCCCGGGACTTTTACTAGCACAGATACGCAGTATTTT
many	-	TRBV5-1	TRBJ1-1	CASSLDVIGMGLNTEAFF	TGCGCCAGCAGCTTGGACGTGATAGGGATGGGGTTGAACACTGAAGCTTTCTTT
few	-	TRBV24-1	TRBJ2-3	CATSPRDTTDTQYF	TGTGCCACCTCGCCCCGGGACACCACAGATACGCAGTATTTT
many	-	TRBV28	TRBJ1-1	CASFAERVGGAFF	TGTGCCAGCTTCGCCGAACGGGTCGGCGGAGCTTTCTTT
many	-	TRBV5-5	TRBJ2-1	CASSLLGGGYNEQFF	TGTGCCAGCAGCTTGCTGGGAGGGGGTTACAATGAGCAGTTCTTC
many	TRBD1	TRBV29-1	TRBJ2-2	CSVEDRDRDTGELFF	TGCAGCGTTGAAGACAGGGACAGGGACACCGGGGAGCTGTTTTTT
-	TRBD2	TRBV7-9	TRBJ2-1	CASSPGLPVDEQFF	TGTGCCAGCAGCCCGGGACTACCCGTCGATGAGCAGTTCTTC
many	-	TRBV7-9	TRBJ1-5	CASSTGQPNQPQHF	TGTGCCAGCAGCACAGGACAGCCCAATCAGCCCCAGCATTTT
many	TRBD1	TRBV5-1	TRBJ2-2	CASSREGASNTGELFF	TGCGCCAGCAGCAGAGAGGGGGCGTCGAACACCGGGGAGCTGTTTTTT
many	-	TRBV5-1	TRBJ2-3	CASSSPDSDNTDTQYF	TGCGCCAGCAGCTCCCCAGACTCCGACAACACAGATACGCAGTATTTT
few	-	TRBV2	TRBJ2-5	CASSELVYETQYF	TGTGCCAGCAGTGAACTAGTTTATGAGACCCAGTACTTC
-	-	TRBV20-1	TRBJ2-7	CSARVQGLSSYEQYF	TGCAGTGCTAGAGTCCAGGGGTTAAGCTCCTACGAGCAGTACTTC
many	-	TRBV9	TRBJ2-5	CASSVTNQETQYF	TGTGCCAGCAGCGTAACAAACCAAGAGACCCAGTACTTC